The source of this T cell receptor beta chain is a study of prognosis after radiotherapy for stage I lung cancer. Background on the study: About 7 patients presented with squamous cell carcinoma, approximately eleven with adenocarcinoma.

This clonotype was seen once. An end of the junction does not agree with germline; a read error may underlie this. Genomic DNA provided the template from which TCR beta CDR3 was amplified by two-round multiplex PCR. Primers specific to each TRBV and TRBJ gene drove first-round PCR. TCRdb re-called the multiplex PCR reads through MiXCR, storing one row per CDR3 protein. Among fewer than 40,000 distinct CDR3 sequences listed, 32% were seen once. The sequencing used PBMCs, collected before or after stereotactic body radiation therapy (not recorded which). This clonotype was sampled from a donor at least 50 years old with non-small cell lung cancer.

The CDR3 loop is CASILQGQETQYF. The CDR3 DNA sequence: TGTGCCAGCATCTTACAGGGGCAAGAGACCCAGTACTTC. The chain uses TRBV11-2 and TRBJ2-5; TRBD1 matches at 7 bases. Germline V CDR1 and CDR2: SGHAT, FQNNGV. CDR3 length: 13 residues.